This T cell receptor (beta chain) is drawn from a study of regulatory T cells in long-lasting Graves disease. Overall study: Antithyroid drug use was under 3 months in newly diagnosed Graves' patients.

The V and J ends lost 11 bases and 5 bases respectively, with 16 bases between them. This CDR3 is 12 amino acids long. Germline CDR1 is MNHNS and CDR2 is SASEGT. This sample's time point: newly diagnosed GD, antithyroid drugs for less than 3 months. PBMCs were the source of the RNA used for TCR sequencing. This clonotype was observed a few times. Construction of TCR beta libraries relied on iRepertoire HTBI primers and on Arm-PCR targeting CDR3 regions. Per the original methods: Identification across samples found 62 TRBV and around 15 TRBJ segments. TCRdb reprocessed the multiplex PCR reads with MiXCR, giving one entry per CDR3 protein. None of the V and J calls come from the authors' own analysis; TCRdb made them. The sample has 370,000 or so distinct CDR3 sequences; roughly 16% are singletons. The data were also submitted as part of a second study, on T cells in Graves' hyperthyroidism and ophthalmopathy. That investigation notes: First-round RT-PCR of the TCR CDR3 relied on the HTBI primer set. The authors' 13 V-J model separated ophthalmopathy from stable hyperthyroidism.

This sequence joins TRBV6-1 and TRBJ2-7; D may be TRBD1 (7 bases). The receptor was derived from a woman between 18 and 29 years old with Graves disease. Specimen: peripheral blood mononuclear cells (PBMCs), collected at new diagnosis, from a patient treated with antithyroid drugs. CDR3 sequence: CAYRGTAHEQYF. The DNA of the CDR3 is TGTGCCTACCGGGGGACAGCACACGAGCAGTACTTC.